Described below is a single T cell receptor beta chain sequence and its context. Its antigen is not identified. The sample belongs to a study of shared clonotypes between healthy human individuals. Only in-frame clones appear in the TCRdb table, and some are missing; sequencing was by immunoSEQ multiplex PCR. Among millions of clones listed, 85% to 95% were seen once. Into CD45RA+ naive and CD45RA-negative memory subsets, the CD4+ cells were split. The study's findings and limits: Despite large depth, sorted-subset datasets appeared incompletely sequenced.

Per germline, CDR1 MNHEY and CDR2 SVGAGI. V dropped 4 bases and J dropped 2; count of bases not matched to a gene: 3. The CDR3 is made up of 16 amino acids. Sequenced material: naive CD4+ T cells sorted from blood. Subset specified: CD45RA+ positively selected. V usage is TRBV6-5 and J usage is TRBJ2-1; TRBD2 aligns across 12 bases. This TCR came from a man younger than 35 in good health. The CDR3 region is CASSFRLAGAYNEQFF. CDR3 in DNA: TGTGCCAGCAGTTTCAGACTAGCGGGGGCCTACAATGAGCAGTTCTTC.